Sequencing of this T cell receptor beta chain was carried out in a study of T cells in Graves' hyperthyroidism and ophthalmopathy. Study-wide background: Peripheral blood draws took place at initial diagnosis, ahead of any treatment.

RNA transcripts yielded amplified TCR beta CDR3 regions. A set of HTBI primers served as the primers for a first-round RT-PCR of the TCR CDR3. Each CDR3 protein gets one entry after TCRdb re-called the multiplex PCR reads with MiXCR. The sample yields over 250,000 distinct CDR3 sequences, less than 30% seen once. Germline assignment: CDR1 MDHEN and CDR2 SYDVKM. CDR3 length: 12 residues. V was clipped by 3 bases and J by 1 base, with 4 bases between them. These patients, aged 18 to 65, had recently diagnosed hyperthyroidism lasting under 2 months. Uncontrolled infection, other autoimmune disease, pregnancy or lactation barred patients from enrollment. The study collected blood at first hyperthyroidism diagnosis, before any ophthalmopathy symptoms arose.

Material for sequencing was blood. This chain links TRBV28 with TRBJ2-7; D is uncertain. The TCR comes from a man aged 40-49 years with Graves' hyperthyroidism that later progressed to Graves' ophthalmopathy. CDR3 sequence: CASSFMSYEQYF. In DNA form, the CDR3 reads TGTGCCAGCAGTTTTATGTCCTACGAGCAGTACTTC.